A selection of T cell receptor beta chains follows, all from one sample in a study of a mutant IDH1 vaccine in newly diagnosed glioma. Generated by immunoSEQ multiplex PCR, the TCRdb table keeps only in-frame clones and is missing some. The data contain 95,000 to 120,000 clones, roughly nine tenths of them seen just once; the ten biggest clones take up roughly 0.65%. These receptors' antigens are unknown. Source: PBMCs, taken from a glioma patient whose treatment included an IDH1 peptide vaccine. Receptor source: a woman aged 50 to 60 with glioma. The conserved cysteine and the conserved F or W are not part of the CDR3 here.

>TRBV10-2
ASSEVDNQPQH
>TRBV18
ASSPPLAMSSYNEQF
>TRBV19
ASSWGAGANVLT
>TRBV30
AWTSGAQSGATNEKLF
>TRBV2
ASSAQGTQPQH
>TRBV6-5
ASSRADAQY
>TRBV5-6
ASTPRDRGLNGYT
>TRBV7-9
ASRKTLAGSEYNEQF
>TRBV11-2
ASSLLGRQERYEQY
>TRBV19
ASSIADRLMNTEAF
>TRBV6-5
ASSLRTGEDEAF
>TRBV28
AGAGAFPDTQY
>TRBV27
ASSRGGPDTGELF
>TRBV7-9
ASSSGLSSYNEQF
>TRBV5-5
ASSQRDRGGQPQH
>TRBV15
ATSRVGLAGPGGTDTQY
>TRBV30
AWSSGQGREISNTGELF
>TRBV29-1
SAGDQPLNTEAF
>TRBV7-8
ASSLAGTGGSNQPQH
>TRBV30
AWSVQGAGNTIY
>TRBV27
ASRRQGALSYEQY
>TRBV30
AWSRDRPYGYT
>TRBV19
ASSTDPGVGDEQY
>TRBV5-1
ASSSDGANREAF
>TRBV6-1
ASSPRTSSGNTIY
>TRBV2
ASRVGGYEQY
>TRBV5-1
ASSPGQGNQPQH
>TRBV4-1
ASSRGGDGTDTQY
>TRBV5-5
ASSLWSSTDTQY
>TRBV29-1
SVEEGQGAYEQY
>TRBV30
AWSPIGPTNEKLF
>TRBV2
ASSVRQGGVREQF
>TRBV27
ASSLGQAYGSPLH
>TRBV19
ASSIRTSTYEQY